Listed below are T cell receptor beta chains from one sample, sequenced in a study of blood T cell repertoires in COVID-19. Sequencing used immunoSEQ multiplex PCR; TCRdb keeps in-frame clones, though not all of them. The top ten hold 15% of the sample, which has approximately 70,000 clones, under 85% seen once. Sequences were obtained from peripheral blood. Source of these receptors: a man in his sixties with COVID-19, enrolled during active disease. The CDR3 runs from the conserved cysteine through the conserved F or W.

>13|TRBJ2-7|TRBV6-5
CASTGDSGLEQYF
>12|TRBJ2-1|TRBV18
CASSLAEDEQFF
>13|TRBJ2-7|TRBV21-1
CASTWDSSYEQYF
>16|TRBJ1-3|TRBV18
CASSPQGLETGNTIYF
>13|TRBJ2-7|TRBV29-1
CSVHEVSGGEQYF
>16|TRBJ2-2|TRBV5-4
CASSPPPGENTGELFF
>13|TRBJ2-2|TRBV7-9
CASGTGPPGELFF
>17|TRBJ2-6|TRBV9
CASSATLRGTGANVLTF
>15|TRBJ2-5|TRBV4-1
CASSPLRGGRETQYF
>15|TRBJ1-5|TRBV18
CASSETAFSNQPQHF
>14|TRBJ1-6|TRBV2
CASSGDRGDSPLHF
>11|TRBJ1-4|TRBV7-9
CGAGSNEKLFF
>18|TRBJ1-6|TRBV7-9
CASSFSPRTQGYNSPLHF
>13|TRBJ1-2|TRBV5-1
CASAGQGGYGYTF
>16|TRBJ2-5|TRBV11-2
CASSLGQGAGQETQYF
>17|TRBJ2-3|TRBV7-2
CASSLAPYGRGTDTQYF
>13|TRBJ2-3|TRBV29-1
CSVDGGAIDTQYF
>12|TRBJ2-1|TRBV21-1
CASSKVVSEQFF
>13|TRBJ1-2|TRBV2
CASRDRAIGGYTF
>11|TRBJ1-5|TRBV9
CATFGGQTQHF
>15|TRBJ1-3|TRBV6-5
CASSSPTGSGNTIYF
>12|TRBJ2-2|TRBV10-3
CAIGPGPGELFF
>14|TRBJ2-6|TRBV2
CASSQSSGANVLTF
>13|TRBJ2-1|TRBV25-1
CASTGWSYNEQFF
>13|TRBJ2-5|TRBV29-1
CSVATGRKETQYF
>15|TRBJ1-1|TRBV11-3
CASSLGTGMNTEAFF
>14|TRBJ2-3|TRBV4-1
CASSQRPGEDTQYF
>14|TRBJ1-5|TRBV3-1/TRBV3-2
CASSQVREDQPQHF
>16|TRBJ2-2|TRBV5-1
CASSLGLAVNTGELFF
>13|TRBJ1-1|TRBV12-3/TRBV12-4
CASSITVYTEAFF
>12|TRBJ1-6|TRBV3-1/TRBV3-2
CASSLFNSPLHF
>14|TRBJ2-1|TRBV27
CASTPTGVHNEQFF
>14|TRBJ2-2|TRBV7-3
CASSLGRNTGELFF
>11|TRBJ2-7|TRBV20-1
CSDGCWYEQYF
>20|TRBJ2-4|TRBV7-3
CASSESRDILAKGAKNIQYF
>14|TRBJ1-2|TRBV10-2
CASSDRDRGGGYTF
>17|TRBJ1-5|TRBV6-1
CASSEAPGGRAHQPQHF
>15|TRBJ1-2|TRBV4-1
CASSPGTGGRGGYTF
>14|TRBJ1-3|TRBV2
CASRRSDSGNTIYF
>12|TRBJ2-5|TRBV12-5
CASGPGEETQYF
>14|TRBJ1-1|TRBV27
CASTFGQGNTEAFF